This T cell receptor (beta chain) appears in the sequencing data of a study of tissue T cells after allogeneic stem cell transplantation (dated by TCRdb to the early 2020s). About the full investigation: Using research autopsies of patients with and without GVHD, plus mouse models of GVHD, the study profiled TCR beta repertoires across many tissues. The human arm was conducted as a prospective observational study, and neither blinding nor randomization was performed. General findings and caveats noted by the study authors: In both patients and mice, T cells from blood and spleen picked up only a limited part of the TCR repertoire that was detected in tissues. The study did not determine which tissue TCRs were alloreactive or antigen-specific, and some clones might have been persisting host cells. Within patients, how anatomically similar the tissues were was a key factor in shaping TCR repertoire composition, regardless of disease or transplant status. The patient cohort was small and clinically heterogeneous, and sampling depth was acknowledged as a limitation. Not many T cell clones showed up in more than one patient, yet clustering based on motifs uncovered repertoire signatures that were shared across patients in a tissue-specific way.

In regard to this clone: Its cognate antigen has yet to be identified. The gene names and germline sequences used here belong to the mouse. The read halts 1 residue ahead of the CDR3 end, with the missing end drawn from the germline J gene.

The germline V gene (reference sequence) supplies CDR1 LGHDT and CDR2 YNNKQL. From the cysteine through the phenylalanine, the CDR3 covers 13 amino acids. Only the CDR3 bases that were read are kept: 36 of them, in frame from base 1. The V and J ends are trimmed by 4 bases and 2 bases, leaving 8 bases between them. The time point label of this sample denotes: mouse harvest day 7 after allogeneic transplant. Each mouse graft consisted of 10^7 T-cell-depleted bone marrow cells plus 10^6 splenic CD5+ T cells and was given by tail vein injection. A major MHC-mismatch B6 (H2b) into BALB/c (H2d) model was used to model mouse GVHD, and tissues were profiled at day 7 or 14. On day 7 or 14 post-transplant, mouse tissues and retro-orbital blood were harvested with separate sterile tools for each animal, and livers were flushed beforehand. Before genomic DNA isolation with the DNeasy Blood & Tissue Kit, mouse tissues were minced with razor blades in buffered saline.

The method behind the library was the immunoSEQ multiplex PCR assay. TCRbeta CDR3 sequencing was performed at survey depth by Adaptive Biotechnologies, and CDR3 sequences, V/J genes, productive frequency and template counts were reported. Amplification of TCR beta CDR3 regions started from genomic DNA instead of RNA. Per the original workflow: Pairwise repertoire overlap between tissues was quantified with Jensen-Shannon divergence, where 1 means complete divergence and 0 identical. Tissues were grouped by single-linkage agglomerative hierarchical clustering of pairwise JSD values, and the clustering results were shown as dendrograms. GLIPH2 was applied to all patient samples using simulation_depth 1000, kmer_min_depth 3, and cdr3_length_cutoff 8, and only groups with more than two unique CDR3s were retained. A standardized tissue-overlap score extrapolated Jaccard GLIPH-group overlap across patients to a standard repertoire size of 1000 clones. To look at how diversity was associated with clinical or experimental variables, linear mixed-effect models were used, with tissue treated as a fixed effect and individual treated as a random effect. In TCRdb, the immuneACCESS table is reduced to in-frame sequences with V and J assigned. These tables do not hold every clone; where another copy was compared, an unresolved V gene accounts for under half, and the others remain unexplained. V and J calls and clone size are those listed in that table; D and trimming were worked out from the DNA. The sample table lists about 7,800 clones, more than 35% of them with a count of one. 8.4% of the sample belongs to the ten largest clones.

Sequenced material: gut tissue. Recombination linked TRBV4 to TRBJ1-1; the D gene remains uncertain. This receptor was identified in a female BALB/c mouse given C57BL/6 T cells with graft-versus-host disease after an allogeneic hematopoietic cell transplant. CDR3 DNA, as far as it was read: TGTGCCAGCAGCTCCGGGCCTAACACAGAAGTCTTC. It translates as CASSSGPNTEVF. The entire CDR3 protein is CASSSGPNTEVFF.